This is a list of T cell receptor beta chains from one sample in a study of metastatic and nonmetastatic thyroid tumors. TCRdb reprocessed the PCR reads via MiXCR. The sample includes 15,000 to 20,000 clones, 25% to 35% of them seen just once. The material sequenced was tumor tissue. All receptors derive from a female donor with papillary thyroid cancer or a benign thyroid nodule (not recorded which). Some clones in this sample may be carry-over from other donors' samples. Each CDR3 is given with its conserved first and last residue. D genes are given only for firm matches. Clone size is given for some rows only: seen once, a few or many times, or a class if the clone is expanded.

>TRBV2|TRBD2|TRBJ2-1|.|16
TGTGCCAGCAGTTCGACTAGCGGGTCCCCCTACAATGAGCAGTTCTTC
CASSSTSGSPYNEQFF
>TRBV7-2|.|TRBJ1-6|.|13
TGTGCCAGCAGCCCAGATAATAATTCACCCCTCCACTTT
CASSPDNNSPLHF
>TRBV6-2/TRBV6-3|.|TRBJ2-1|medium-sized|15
TGTGCCAGCAGCCTGGGATTCGGCTCCTACAATGAGCAGTTCTTC
CASSLGFGSYNEQFF
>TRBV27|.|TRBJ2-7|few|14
TGTGCCAGCAGTTTAGCAGGGGGCGGGAGGGAGCAGTACTTC
CASSLAGGGREQYF
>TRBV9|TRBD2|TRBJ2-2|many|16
TGTGCCAGCAGCGTAGCAGGCAGGGAGGGCACCGGGGAGCTGTTTTTT
CASSVAGREGTGELFF
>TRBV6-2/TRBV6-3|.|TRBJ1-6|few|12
TGTGCCAGCAGTTACTATCAGGCACCCCTCCACTTT
CASSYYQAPLHF
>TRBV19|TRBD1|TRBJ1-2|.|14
TGTGCCAGCTCAGGGGACAGGCGACCCTATGGCTACACCTTC
CASSGDRRPYGYTF
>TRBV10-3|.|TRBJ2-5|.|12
TGTGCCACGTCGGGCGTTCAAGAGACCCAGTACTTC
CATSGVQETQYF
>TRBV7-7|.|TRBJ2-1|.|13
TGTGCTAGCAGCCCGGACTCCTACAATGAGCAGTTCTTC
CASSPDSYNEQFF
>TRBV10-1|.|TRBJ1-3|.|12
TGCGCCAGCAGTTCGGAAGGAAACACCATATATTTT
CASSSEGNTIYF
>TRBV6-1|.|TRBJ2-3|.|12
TGTGCCAGCAGTGCAGGGTTGGGGACGCAGTATTTT
CASSAGLGTQYF
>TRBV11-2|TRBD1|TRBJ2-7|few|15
TGTGCCAGCAGCCAAAGTCAGGGGGCGAACTCCGAGCAGTACTTC
CASSQSQGANSEQYF
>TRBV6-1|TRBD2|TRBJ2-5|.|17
TGTGCCAGCAGTGAGGGACTAGCGGATGGTTATAGGGAGACCCAGTACTTC
CASSEGLADGYRETQYF